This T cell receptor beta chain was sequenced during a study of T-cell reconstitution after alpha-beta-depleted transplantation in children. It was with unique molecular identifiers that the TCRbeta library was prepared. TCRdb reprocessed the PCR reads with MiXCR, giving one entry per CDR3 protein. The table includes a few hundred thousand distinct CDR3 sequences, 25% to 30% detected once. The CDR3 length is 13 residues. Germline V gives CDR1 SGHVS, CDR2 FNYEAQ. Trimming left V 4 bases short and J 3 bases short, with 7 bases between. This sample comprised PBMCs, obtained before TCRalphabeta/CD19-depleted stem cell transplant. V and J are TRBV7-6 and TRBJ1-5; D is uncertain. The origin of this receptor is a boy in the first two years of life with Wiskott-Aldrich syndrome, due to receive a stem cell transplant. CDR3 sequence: CASSWGHNQPQHF. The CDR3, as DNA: TGTGCCAGCAGCTGGGGTCACAATCAGCCCCAGCATTTT.